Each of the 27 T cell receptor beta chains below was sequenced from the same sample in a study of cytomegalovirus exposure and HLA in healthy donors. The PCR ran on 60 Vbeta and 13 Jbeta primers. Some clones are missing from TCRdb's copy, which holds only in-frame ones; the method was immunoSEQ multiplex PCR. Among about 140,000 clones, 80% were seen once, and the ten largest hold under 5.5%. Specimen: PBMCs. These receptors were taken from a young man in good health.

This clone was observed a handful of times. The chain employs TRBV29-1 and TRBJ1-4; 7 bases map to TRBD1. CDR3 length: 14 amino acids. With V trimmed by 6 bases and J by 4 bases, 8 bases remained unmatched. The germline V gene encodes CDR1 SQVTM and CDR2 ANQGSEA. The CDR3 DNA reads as TGCAGCGTACAACCGGGACAGATTAATGAAAAACTGTTTTTT. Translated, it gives CSVQPGQINEKLFF.

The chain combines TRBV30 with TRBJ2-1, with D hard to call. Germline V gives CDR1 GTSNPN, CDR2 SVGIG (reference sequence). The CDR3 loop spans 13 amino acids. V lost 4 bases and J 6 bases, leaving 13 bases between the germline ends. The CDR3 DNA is TGTGCCTGGACCTATACGGGTGTCAATGAGCAGTTCTTC. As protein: CAWTYTGVNEQFF.

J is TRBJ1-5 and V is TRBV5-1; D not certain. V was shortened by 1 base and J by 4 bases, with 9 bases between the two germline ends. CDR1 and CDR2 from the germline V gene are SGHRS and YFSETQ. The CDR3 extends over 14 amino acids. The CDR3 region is CASSLTGINQPQHF. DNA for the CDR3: TGCGCCAGCAGCTTGACCGGGATAAATCAGCCCCAGCATTTT.

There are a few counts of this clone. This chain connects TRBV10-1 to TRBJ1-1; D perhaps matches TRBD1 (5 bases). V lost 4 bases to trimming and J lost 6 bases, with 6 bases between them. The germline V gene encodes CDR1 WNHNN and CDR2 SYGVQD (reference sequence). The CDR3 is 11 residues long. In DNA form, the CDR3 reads TGCGCCAGCAGTGGGGGGGCTGAAGCTTTCTTT. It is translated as CASSGGAEAFF.

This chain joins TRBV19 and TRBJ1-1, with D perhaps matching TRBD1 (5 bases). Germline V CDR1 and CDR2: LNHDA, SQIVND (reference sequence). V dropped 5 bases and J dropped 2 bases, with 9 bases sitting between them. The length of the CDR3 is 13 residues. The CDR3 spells CASSQQGNTEAFF. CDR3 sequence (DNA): TGTGCCAGTAGTCAGCAGGGCAACACTGAAGCTTTCTTT.

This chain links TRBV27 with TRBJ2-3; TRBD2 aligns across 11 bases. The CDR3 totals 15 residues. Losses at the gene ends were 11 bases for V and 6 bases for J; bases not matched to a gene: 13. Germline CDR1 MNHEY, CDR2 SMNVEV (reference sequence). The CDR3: CAGTLLAGAVDTQYF. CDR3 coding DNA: TGTGCCGGCACCTTACTAGCGGGAGCGGTCGATACGCAGTATTTT.

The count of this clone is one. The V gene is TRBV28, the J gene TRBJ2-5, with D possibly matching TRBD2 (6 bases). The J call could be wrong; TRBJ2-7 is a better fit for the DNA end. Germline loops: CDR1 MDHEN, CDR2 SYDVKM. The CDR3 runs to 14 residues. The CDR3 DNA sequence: TGTGCCAGCAGTTGGGGCGGGACCTCCTACGAGCAGTACTTC. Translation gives CASSWGGTSYEQYF.

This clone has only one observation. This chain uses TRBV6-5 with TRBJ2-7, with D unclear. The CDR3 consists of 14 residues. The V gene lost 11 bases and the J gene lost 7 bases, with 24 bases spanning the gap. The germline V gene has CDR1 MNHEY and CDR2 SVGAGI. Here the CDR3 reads CASRAPSALEEQYF. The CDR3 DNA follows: TGTGCCTCCCGCGCCCCCTCGGCCCTGGAGGAGCAGTACTTC.

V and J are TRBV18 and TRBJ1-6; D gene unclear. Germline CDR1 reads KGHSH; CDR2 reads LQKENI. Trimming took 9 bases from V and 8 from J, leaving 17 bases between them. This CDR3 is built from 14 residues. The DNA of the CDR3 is TGTGCCAGTTCCACCCAGCGTAGTGATTCACCCCTCCACTTT. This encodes CASSTQRSDSPLHF. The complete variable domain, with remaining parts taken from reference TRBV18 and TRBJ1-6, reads NAGVMQNPRHLVRRRGQEARLRCSPMKGHSHVYWYRQLPEEGLKFMVYLQKENIIDESGMPKERFSAEFPKEGPSILRIQQVVRGDSAAYFCASSTQRSDSPLHFGNGTRLTVT.

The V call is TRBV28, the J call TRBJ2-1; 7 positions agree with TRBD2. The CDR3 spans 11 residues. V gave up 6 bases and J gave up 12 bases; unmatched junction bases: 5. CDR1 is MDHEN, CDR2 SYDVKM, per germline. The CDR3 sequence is CASRGGTGQFF. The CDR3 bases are TGTGCCAGCAGGGGGGGGACGGGGCAGTTCTTC. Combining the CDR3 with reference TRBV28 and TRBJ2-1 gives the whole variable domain DVKVTQSSRYLVKRTGEKVFLECVQDMDHENMFWYRQDPGLGLRLIYFSYDVKMKEKGDIPEGYSVSREKKERFSLILESASTNQTSMYLCASRGGTGQFFGPGTRLTVL.

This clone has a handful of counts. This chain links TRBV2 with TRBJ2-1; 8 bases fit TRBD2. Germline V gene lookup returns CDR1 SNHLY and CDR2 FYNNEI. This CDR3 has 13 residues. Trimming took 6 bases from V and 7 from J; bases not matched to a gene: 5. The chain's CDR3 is CASRSGGKNEQFF. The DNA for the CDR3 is TGTGCCAGCAGATCGGGAGGGAAGAATGAGCAGTTCTTC.

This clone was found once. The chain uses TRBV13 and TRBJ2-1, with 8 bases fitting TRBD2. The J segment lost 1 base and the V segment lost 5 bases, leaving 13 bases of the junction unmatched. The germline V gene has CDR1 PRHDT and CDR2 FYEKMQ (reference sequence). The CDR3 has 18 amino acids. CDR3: CASSPDLSSGQSYNEQFF. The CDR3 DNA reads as TGTGCCAGCAGCCCCGATCTTTCTAGCGGGCAATCCTACAATGAGCAGTTCTTC.

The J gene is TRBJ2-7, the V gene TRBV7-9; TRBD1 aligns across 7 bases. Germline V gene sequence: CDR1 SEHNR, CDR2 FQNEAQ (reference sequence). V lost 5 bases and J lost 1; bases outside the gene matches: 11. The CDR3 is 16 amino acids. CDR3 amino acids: CASSQPDRARSYEQYF. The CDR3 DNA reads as TGTGCCAGCAGCCAACCTGACAGGGCCCGTTCCTACGAGCAGTACTTC. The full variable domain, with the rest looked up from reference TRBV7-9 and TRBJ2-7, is DTGVSQNPRHKITKRGQNVTFRCDPISEHNRLYWYRQTLGQGPEFLTYFQNEAQLEKSRLLSDRFSAERPKGSFSTLEIQRTEQGDSAMYLCASSQPDRARSYEQYFGPGTRLTVT.

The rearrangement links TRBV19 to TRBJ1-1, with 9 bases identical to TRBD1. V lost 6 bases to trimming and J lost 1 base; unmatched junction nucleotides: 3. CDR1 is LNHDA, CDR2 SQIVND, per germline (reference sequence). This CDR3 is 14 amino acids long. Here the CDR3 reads CASRTGGENTEAFF. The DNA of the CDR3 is TGTGCCAGTAGGACAGGGGGGGAGAACACTGAAGCTTTCTTT.

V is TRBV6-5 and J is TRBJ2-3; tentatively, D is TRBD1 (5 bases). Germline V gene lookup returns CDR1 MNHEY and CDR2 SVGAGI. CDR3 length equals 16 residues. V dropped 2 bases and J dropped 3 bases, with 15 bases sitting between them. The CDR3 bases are TGTGCCAGCAGTTACGATGGGCAGGGTTGGACAGATACGCAGTATTTT. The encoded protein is CASSYDGQGWTDTQYF.

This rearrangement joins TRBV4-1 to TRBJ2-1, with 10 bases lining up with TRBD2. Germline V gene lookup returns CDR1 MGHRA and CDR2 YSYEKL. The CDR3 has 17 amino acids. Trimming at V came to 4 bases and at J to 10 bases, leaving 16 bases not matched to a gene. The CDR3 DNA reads TGCGCCAGCAGCCCTACACCCAGCGGGAGGGGCTACATGGAGCAGTTCTTC. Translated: CASSPTPSGRGYMEQFF.

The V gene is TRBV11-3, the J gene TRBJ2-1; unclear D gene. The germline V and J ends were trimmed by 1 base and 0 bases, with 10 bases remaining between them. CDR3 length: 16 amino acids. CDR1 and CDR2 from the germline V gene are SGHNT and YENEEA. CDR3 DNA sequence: TGTGCCAGCAGCTTAGGAACGGGTGGCTCCTACAATGAGCAGTTCTTC. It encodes CASSLGTGGSYNEQFF. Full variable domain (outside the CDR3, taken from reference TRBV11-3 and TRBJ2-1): EAGVVQSPRYKIIEKKQPVAFWCNPISGHNTLYWYLQNLGQGPELLIRYENEEAVDDSQLPKDRFSAERLKGVDSTLKIQPAELGDSAVYLCASSLGTGGSYNEQFFGPGTRLTVL.

CDR3 sequence reads: CASGRAGELFF. The CDR3 bases are TGTGCCAGCGGTCGGGCCGGGGAGCTGTTTTTT. The chain carries TRBV9 and TRBJ2-2; D uncertain. V dropped 7 bases and J dropped 6 bases, with 7 bases sitting between them. Germline CDR1 reads SGDLS; CDR2 reads YYNGEE. The CDR3 spans 11 residues.

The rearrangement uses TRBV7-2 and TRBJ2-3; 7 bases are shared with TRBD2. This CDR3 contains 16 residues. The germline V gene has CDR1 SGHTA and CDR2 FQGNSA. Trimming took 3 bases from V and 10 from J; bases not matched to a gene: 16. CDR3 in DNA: TGTGCCAGCAGCTTGGCGGGCGGGAAATCCCGGGGGGCGCAGTATTTT. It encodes CASSLAGGKSRGAQYF.

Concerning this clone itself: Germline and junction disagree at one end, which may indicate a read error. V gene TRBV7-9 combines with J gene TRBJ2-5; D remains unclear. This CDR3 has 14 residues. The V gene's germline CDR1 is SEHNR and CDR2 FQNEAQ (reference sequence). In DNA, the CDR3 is TGTTCCAGCAGCCCTTTTAACGCTGCGGAGACCCAGTACTTC. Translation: CSSSPFNAAETQYF.

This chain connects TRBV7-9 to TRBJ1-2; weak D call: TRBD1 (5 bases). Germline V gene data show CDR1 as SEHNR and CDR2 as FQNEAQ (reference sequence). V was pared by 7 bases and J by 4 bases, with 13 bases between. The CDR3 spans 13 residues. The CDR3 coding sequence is TGTGCCAGCACCTCCGGGGGGGGCTATGGCTACACCTTC. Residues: CASTSGGGYGYTF.

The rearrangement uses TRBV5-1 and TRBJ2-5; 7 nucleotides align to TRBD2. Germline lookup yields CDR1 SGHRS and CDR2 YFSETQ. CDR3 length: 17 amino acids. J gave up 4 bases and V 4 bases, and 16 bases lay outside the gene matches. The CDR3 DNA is TGCGCCAGCAGCATGGGGGGGGACTCCCGACCGGGAGAGACCCAGTACTTC. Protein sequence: CASSMGGDSRPGETQYF.

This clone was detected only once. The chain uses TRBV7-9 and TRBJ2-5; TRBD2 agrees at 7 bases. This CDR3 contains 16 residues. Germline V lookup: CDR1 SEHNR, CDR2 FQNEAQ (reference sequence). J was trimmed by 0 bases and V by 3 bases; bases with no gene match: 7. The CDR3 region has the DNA TGTGCCAGCAGCTTTGGCGGGGGAGGACACCAAGAGACCCAGTACTTC. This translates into CASSFGGGGHQETQYF. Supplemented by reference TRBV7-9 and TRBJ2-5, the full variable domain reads DTGVSQNPRHKITKRGQNVTFRCDPISEHNRLYWYRQTLGQGPEFLTYFQNEAQLEKSRLLSDRFSAERPKGSFSTLEIQRTEQGDSAMYLCASSFGGGGHQETQYFGPGTRLLVL.

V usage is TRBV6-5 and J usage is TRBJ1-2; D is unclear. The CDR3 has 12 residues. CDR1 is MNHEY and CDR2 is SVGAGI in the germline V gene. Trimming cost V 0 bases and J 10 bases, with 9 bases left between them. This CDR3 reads CASSYSGSYYTF. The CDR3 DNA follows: TGTGCCAGCAGTTACTCGGGCAGCTACTACACCTTC.

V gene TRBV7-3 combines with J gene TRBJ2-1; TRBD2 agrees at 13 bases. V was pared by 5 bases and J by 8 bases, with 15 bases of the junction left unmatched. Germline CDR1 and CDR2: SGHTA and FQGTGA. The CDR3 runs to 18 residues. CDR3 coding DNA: TGTGCCAGCAGCACATCGAGGACTAGCGGGAGAAGTGGCGATGAGCAGTTCTTC. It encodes CASSTSRTSGRSGDEQFF.

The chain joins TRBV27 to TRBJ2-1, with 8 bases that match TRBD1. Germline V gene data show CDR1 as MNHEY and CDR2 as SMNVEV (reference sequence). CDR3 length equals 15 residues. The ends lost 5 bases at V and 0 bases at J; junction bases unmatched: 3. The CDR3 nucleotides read TGTGCCAGCAGTGGGGACAGGAGCTCCTACAATGAGCAGTTCTTC. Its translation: CASSGDRSSYNEQFF.

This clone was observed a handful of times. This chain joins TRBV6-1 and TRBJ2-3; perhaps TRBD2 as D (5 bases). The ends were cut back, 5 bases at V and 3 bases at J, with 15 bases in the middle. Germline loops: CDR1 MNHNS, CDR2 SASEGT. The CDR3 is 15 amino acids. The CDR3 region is CASSNGRVETDTQYF. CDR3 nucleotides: TGTGCCAGCAGTAACGGGCGGGTAGAAACAGATACGCAGTATTTT.